This T cell receptor (beta chain) emerged from a study of cytomegalovirus exposure and HLA in healthy donors. Germline CDR1 reads SGHAT; CDR2 reads FQNNGV. The V gene end was trimmed by 6 bases and the J gene end by 6 bases; junction bases not matched to a gene: 16. CDR3 length: 18 residues. 60 Vbeta and 13 Jbeta primers were used in PCR. The repertoire was sequenced with immunoSEQ multiplex PCR; TCRdb's copy has only in-frame clones and lacks some. The sample includes approximately 70,000 clones, roughly 72% seen only once; the top ten take about 6%. The TCR comes from a man aged 50-59 years in good health and CMV-seronegative. The chain has TRBV11-2 and TRBJ2-2, with TRBD2 identical over 10 bases. The sequenced material came from PBMCs. CDR3 sequence (DNA): TGTGCCAGCAGTACGAGTCTAGCGGGAGTAGGAGTAGCCGGGGAGCTGTTTTTT. Its protein product is CASSTSLAGVGVAGELFF.